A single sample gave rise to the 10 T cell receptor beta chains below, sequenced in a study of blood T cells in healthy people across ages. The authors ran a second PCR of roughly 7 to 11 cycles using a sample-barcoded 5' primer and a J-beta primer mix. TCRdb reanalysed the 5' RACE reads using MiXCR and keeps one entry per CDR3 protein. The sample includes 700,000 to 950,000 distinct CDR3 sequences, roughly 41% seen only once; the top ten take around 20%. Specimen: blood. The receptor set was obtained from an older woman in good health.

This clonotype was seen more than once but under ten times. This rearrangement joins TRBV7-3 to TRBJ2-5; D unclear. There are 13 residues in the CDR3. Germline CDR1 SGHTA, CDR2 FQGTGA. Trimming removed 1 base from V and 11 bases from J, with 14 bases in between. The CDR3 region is CASSLIPRAEQYF. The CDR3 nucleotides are TGTGCCAGCAGCTTAATCCCCCGGGCGGAGCAGTACTTC.

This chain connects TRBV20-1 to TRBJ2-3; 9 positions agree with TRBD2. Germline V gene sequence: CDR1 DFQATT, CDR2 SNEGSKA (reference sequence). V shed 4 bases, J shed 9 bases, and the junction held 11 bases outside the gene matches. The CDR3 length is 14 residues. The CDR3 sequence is CSATGSGGPTTQYF. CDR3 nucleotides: TGCAGTGCTACGGGTAGCGGGGGCCCGACCACGCAGTATTTT.

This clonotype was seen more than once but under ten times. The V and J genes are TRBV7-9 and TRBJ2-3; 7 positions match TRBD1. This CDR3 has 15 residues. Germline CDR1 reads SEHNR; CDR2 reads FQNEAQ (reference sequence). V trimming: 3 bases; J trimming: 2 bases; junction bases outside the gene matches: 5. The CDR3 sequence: CASSFLTGNTDTQYF. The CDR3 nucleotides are TGTGCCAGCAGCTTCTTGACAGGGAACACAGATACGCAGTATTTT.

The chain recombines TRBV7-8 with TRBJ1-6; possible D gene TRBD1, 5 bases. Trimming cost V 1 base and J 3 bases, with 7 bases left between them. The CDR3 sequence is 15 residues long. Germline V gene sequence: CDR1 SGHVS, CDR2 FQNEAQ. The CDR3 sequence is CASSLGGYYNSPLHF. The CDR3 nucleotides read TGTGCCAGCAGCTTAGGGGGGTACTATAATTCACCCCTCCACTTT.

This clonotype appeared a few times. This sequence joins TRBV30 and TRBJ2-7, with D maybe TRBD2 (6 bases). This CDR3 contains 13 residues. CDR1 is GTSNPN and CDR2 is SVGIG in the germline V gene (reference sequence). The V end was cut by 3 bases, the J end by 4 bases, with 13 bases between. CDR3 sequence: CAWREGPGYEQYF. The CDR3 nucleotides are TGTGCCTGGAGGGAGGGGCCCGGGTACGAGCAGTACTTC.

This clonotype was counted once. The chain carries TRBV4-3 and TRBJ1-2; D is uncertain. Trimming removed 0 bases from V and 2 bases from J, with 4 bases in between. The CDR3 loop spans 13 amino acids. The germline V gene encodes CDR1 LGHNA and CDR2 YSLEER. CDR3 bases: TGCGCCAGCAGCCAAGAGAGAAACTATGGCTACACCTTC. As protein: CASSQERNYGYTF.

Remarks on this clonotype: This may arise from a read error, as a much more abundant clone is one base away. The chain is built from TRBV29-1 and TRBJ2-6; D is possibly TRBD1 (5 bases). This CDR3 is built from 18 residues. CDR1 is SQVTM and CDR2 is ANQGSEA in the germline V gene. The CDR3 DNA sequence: TGCAGCGCTGAAGCTTCGGACACTTACTCTTCTGGGGCCAACGTCCTGACTTTC. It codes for CSAEASDTYSSGANVLTF.

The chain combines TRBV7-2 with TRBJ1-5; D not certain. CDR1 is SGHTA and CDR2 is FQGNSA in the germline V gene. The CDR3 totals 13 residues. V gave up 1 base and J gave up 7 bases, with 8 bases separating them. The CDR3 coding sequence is TGTGCCAGCAGCTTAGAAAGGTGGCAGCCCCAGCATTTT. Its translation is CASSLERWQPQHF.

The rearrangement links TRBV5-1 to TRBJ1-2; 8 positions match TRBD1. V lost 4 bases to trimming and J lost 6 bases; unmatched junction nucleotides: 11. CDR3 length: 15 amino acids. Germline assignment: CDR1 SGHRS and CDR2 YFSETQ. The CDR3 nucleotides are TGCGCCAGCAGCCCGCGACAGGGGCACGGGCATGGCTACACCTTC. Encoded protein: CASSPRQGHGHGYTF.

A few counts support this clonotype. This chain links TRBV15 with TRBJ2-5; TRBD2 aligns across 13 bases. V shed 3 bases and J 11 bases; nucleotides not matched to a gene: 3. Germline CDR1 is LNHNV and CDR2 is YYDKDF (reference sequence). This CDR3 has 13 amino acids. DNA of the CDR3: TGTGCCACCAGCAGGGGACTAGCGGGAATGCAGTACTTC. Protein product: CATSRGLAGMQYF.